The rows below give T cell receptor beta chains drawn from one sample of a study of T cell changes during pregnancy in multiple sclerosis. Clones were read by immunoSEQ multiplex PCR, and TCRdb kept only the in-frame ones, dropping some. The data hold about 87,000 clones, with about 93% observed a single time. The source material was peripheral blood, sampled in the third trimester of pregnancy. The receptors here all came from a female donor in good health, enrolled as a control in a pregnancy study. Both conserved end residues are part of each CDR3. A D gene is named only where the DNA matches it firmly. Rows give clone size only sometimes, using once, few, many, or a class for an expanded clone.

>TRBV21-1|NA|once|TRBJ1-2
TGTGCCAGCACCTTAATGGAAGACAGGGGACCCCATAAAACCCCCTATGGCTACACCTTC
CASTLMEDRGPHKTPYGYTF
>TRBV13|NA|NA|TRBJ1-2
TGTGCCAGCAGCGACCAGGGGAACAGCGCAAACTATGGCTACACCTTC
CASSDQGNSANYGYTF
>TRBV19|NA|NA|TRBJ2-1
TGTGCCAGTAGTAAGTGGGCTAGCGAGACCTACAATGAGCAGTTCTTC
CASSKWASETYNEQFF
>TRBV9|NA|NA|TRBJ2-7
TGTGCCAGCAGCGTAGAGATTAGCGATTCCGAGCAGTACTTC
CASSVEISDSEQYF
>TRBV5-1|NA|NA|TRBJ1-1
TGCGCCAGCAGCTTGGAGCTGGCGGTAGAAGCTTTCTTT
CASSLELAVEAFF
>TRBV9|NA|few|TRBJ2-7
TGTGCCAGCAGCGCGAGGGACACCAAACGCGAGCAGTACTTC
CASSARDTKREQYF
>TRBV5-6|TRBD1|once|TRBJ1-2
TGTGCCAGCAGCCCGACAGGGGGAAGTCGCGGCTACACCTTC
CASSPTGGSRGYTF
>TRBV5-8|NA|NA|TRBJ2-1
TGTGCCAGCAGCTACGGACAGATCTCCTACAATGAGCAGTTCTTC
CASSYGQISYNEQFF
>TRBV15|TRBD2|NA|TRBJ2-5
TGTGCCACCAGCAGAGAACTAGCGGTCCGTGTAGAGACCCAGTACTTC
CATSRELAVRVETQYF
>TRBV30|NA|NA|TRBJ2-1
TGTGCCTGGGCAGAAGATAATTACAATGAGCAGTTCTTC
CAWAEDNYNEQFF
>TRBV15|NA|once|TRBJ2-1
TGTGCCACCAGCAGTAGAGCCCCGGGGTACAATGAGCAGTTCTTC
CATSSRAPGYNEQFF
>TRBV2|NA|once|TRBJ2-7
TGTGCCAGCAGTGCCGGGGTCTACGAGCAGTACTTC
CASSAGVYEQYF
>TRBV13|TRBD1|NA|TRBJ1-5
TGTGCCAGCAGCCCAGGGACAGCAGATCAGCCCCAGCATTTT
CASSPGTADQPQHF
>TRBV19|TRBD1|NA|TRBJ2-7
TGTGCCAGTAGTGGACAGGGCAAGTACGAGCAGTACTTC
CASSGQGKYEQYF
>TRBV4-1|NA|NA|TRBJ2-7
TGCGCCAGCAGCCGGTCTCAGGGGCTCTCCTACGAGCAGTACTTC
CASSRSQGLSYEQYF
>TRBV11-2|TRBD2|NA|TRBJ2-7
TGTGCCAGCAGCCACCCGGGGGCGGGAGGGCTGGGGGAGCAGTACTTC
CASSHPGAGGLGEQYF
>TRBV6-4|NA|NA|TRBJ1-4
TGTGCCAGCAGTGAAGGGGGGGGAGCTAATGAAAAACTGTTTTTT
CASSEGGGANEKLFF
>TRBV18|NA|NA|TRBJ2-7
TGTGCCAGCTCACCGGATGGACTGCTGTACGAGCAGTACTTC
CASSPDGLLYEQYF
>TRBV10-1|TRBD1|NA|TRBJ2-7
TGCGCCCAGGGACAGGGTTCCTACGAGCAGTACTTC
CAQGQGSYEQYF
>TRBV6-1|TRBD1|NA|TRBJ2-1
TGTGCCAGCACCTCCGGGACAGTTTCCAATGAGCAGTTCTTC
CASTSGTVSNEQFF
>TRBV27|NA|NA|TRBJ2-3
TGTGCCAGCAGTTTATCGGGGCTTAGCACAGATACGCAGTATTTT
CASSLSGLSTDTQYF
>TRBV9|TRBD1|NA|TRBJ2-3
TGTGCCAGCAGCCCGGGACAGACTAGCACAGATACGCAGTATTTT
CASSPGQTSTDTQYF
>TRBV28|NA|NA|TRBJ2-7
TGTGCCAGCAGTTTTCCCCAGGACACCGGTTGGTACGAGCAGTACTTC
CASSFPQDTGWYEQYF
>TRBV6-1|TRBD2|NA|TRBJ2-3
TGTGCCAGCAGCTTGGGACTAGCGGGAGCAGATACGCAGTATTTT
CASSLGLAGADTQYF
>TRBV25-1|TRBD1|NA|TRBJ1-1
TGTGCCAGCAGTCCCCGGACAGGGGCCCAAGAAGCTTTCTTT
CASSPRTGAQEAFF
>TRBV6-1|TRBD2|NA|TRBJ2-3
TGTGCCAGCACTGCCCTAGCGGGAGGCCCAGATACGCAGTATTTT
CASTALAGGPDTQYF
>TRBV4-1|NA|NA|TRBJ2-1
TGCGCCAGCAGCCAAGAAATCGACTTGTCCTACAATGAGCAGTTCTTC
CASSQEIDLSYNEQFF
>TRBV2|TRBD2|NA|TRBJ2-7
TGTGCCAGCAGTGAATCAGCGGGAGGCTCCTACGAGCAGTACTTC
CASSESAGGSYEQYF
>TRBV10-3|NA|NA|TRBJ1-5
TGTGCCATCAGCCGGACAGCTAATAGCAATCAGCCCCAGCATTTT
CAISRTANSNQPQHF
>TRBV5-1|NA|NA|TRBJ2-7
TGCGCCAGCAGCTTGGACCCCTTGAGCTCCTACGAGCAGTACTTC
CASSLDPLSSYEQYF
>TRBV27|NA|NA|TRBJ1-5
TGTGCCAGCAGTCTAAACAGGGAACAGCCCCAGCATTTT
CASSLNREQPQHF
>TRBV6-5|NA|once|TRBJ1-4
TGTGCCAGCAGCCGAAATGCGAATGAAAAACTGTTTTTT
CASSRNANEKLFF
>TRBV6-5|NA|NA|TRBJ2-5
TGTGCCAGCAGTCAGTCAGGGCTGGAGACCCAGTACTTC
CASSQSGLETQYF
>TRBV7-9|TRBD2|NA|TRBJ2-5
TGTGCCAGCAGCTTAGATAAACTAGCGGGACAAGAGACCCAGTACTTC
CASSLDKLAGQETQYF
>TRBV5-1|NA|once|TRBJ2-1
TGCGCCAGCAGCTCGACGCCGGGACATGGGGACAATGAGCAGTTCTTC
CASSSTPGHGDNEQFF
>TRBV19|NA|few|TRBJ1-3
TGTGCCAGTACCCCTTGGTGGGGGCCCCACTCTGGAAACACCATATATTTT
CASTPWWGPHSGNTIYF
>TRBV7-8|TRBD2|NA|TRBJ2-1
TGTGCCAGCAGCGTTCGTGCGGGAGTGTTGGATGAGCAGTTCTTC
CASSVRAGVLDEQFF
>TRBV10-2|TRBD1|NA|TRBJ2-2
TGCGCCAGCAGTGACAGGGGGCACACCGGGGAGCTGTTTTTT
CASSDRGHTGELFF
>TRBV27|NA|NA|TRBJ2-7
TGTGCCAGCAGTGCCCGGGCGGGACGCCTCGAGCAGTACTTC
CASSARAGRLEQYF
>TRBV5-4|NA|NA|TRBJ2-7
TGTGCCAGCAGCTTCGATAGGAGCTCCTACGAGCAGTACTTC
CASSFDRSSYEQYF
>TRBV19|TRBD1|NA|TRBJ1-5
TGTGCCAGTAGTATAGATAGGACAGGGGAACGGTTGAGCAATCAGCCCCAGCATTTT
CASSIDRTGERLSNQPQHF
>TRBV18|TRBD1|NA|TRBJ1-3
TGTGCCAGCTCATTTGCCGGGACAGGGCCTGGAAACACCATATATTTT
CASSFAGTGPGNTIYF
>TRBV6-5|NA|NA|TRBJ2-7
TGTGCCAGCAGTTTGGCGGTCACCTACGAGCAGTACTTC
CASSLAVTYEQYF
>TRBV28|NA|NA|TRBJ2-7
TGTGCCAGCAGTTTCCCCTACTCGAACGCCTACGAGCAGTACTTC
CASSFPYSNAYEQYF
>TRBV5-1|NA|NA|TRBJ1-1
TGCGCCAGCAGCGCGGGACGATCGAACACTGAAGCTTTCTTT
CASSAGRSNTEAFF
>TRBV5-1|TRBD2|NA|TRBJ2-7
TGCGCCAGCAGCTTGGTTAGCGGGAGGCATCACGAGCAGTACTTC
CASSLVSGRHHEQYF
>TRBV2|NA|NA|TRBJ1-1
TGTGCCAGCAGCTCTCAGGGCATGAACACTGAAGCTTTCTTT
CASSSQGMNTEAFF
>TRBV28|TRBD1|NA|TRBJ2-7
TGTGCCAGCAGTTTCTACCCCGGGACAGGGAACGAGCAGTACTTC
CASSFYPGTGNEQYF
>TRBV2|NA|NA|TRBJ2-5
TGTGCCAGCAGTGTGGGGGGGGACAGGCTTTTCGTCCAGTACTTC
CASSVGGDRLFVQYF
>TRBV2|TRBD1|NA|TRBJ1-2
TGTGCCAGCTACCCGAAGGGGACAGACCTTTATGGCTACACCTTC
CASYPKGTDLYGYTF
>TRBV5-1|TRBD1|once|TRBJ2-1
TGCGCCAGCAGCTTGGCCAGACAGGGGGATGAGCAGTTCTTC
CASSLARQGDEQFF
>TRBV25-1|NA|NA|TRBJ2-2
TGTGCCAGCAGGGGGGGGCAGGGGGCTCGTATCGGGGAGCTGTTTTTT
CASRGGQGARIGELFF
>TRBV4-1|NA|NA|TRBJ2-7
TGCGCCAGCAGCCAAGGTCGGCAGGGAATTTACGAGCAGTACTTC
CASSQGRQGIYEQYF
>TRBV27|TRBD2|NA|TRBJ2-1
TGTGCCAGCAGTTTCAGGGGACTAGCGGGAGGAGCAAACAATGAGCAGTTCTTC
CASSFRGLAGGANNEQFF
>TRBV19|TRBD1|NA|TRBJ1-5
TGTGCCAGTAGGCCTGACAGGGGGGCCAATCAGCCCCAGCATTTT
CASRPDRGANQPQHF